This T cell receptor beta chain derives from a study of OX40 agonist ivuxolimab in advanced cancers. The wider study: It was ivuxolimab, an agonistic anti-OX40 (CD134) antibody, that patients were treated with. Partial responses, seen in three patients, involved one hepatocellular carcinoma and two cutaneous melanomas. Around 40% of patients had received prior checkpoint inhibitor therapy. Findings and caveats of the study: On average, CD8+ T cells showed a greater number of expanded clones than CD4+.

The CDR3 is made up of 18 amino acids. Trimming at V came to 5 bases and at J to 4 bases, leaving 14 bases not matched to a gene. Germline values: CDR1 SEHNR, CDR2 FQNEAQ (reference sequence). Details on this clone: Its antigen is unidentified.

The protocol was immunoSEQ multiplex PCR, while the TCRdb copy is restricted to in-frame clones and leaves out a portion. The sample records tens of thousands of clones, about 82% being singletons. This TCR came from an adult with an advanced solid tumor such as melanoma, head and neck, liver or kidney cancer. This specimen consisted of CD4+ or CD8+ T cells sorted from blood, obtained in a trial of the OX40 agonist ivuxolimab. The chain uses TRBV7-9 and TRBJ2-3; 11 bases line up with TRBD2. The CDR3 protein is CASSQPMVTSGRSDTQYF. CDR3 nucleotides: TGTGCCAGCAGCCAACCAATGGTTACTAGCGGGAGATCAGATACGCAGTATTTT.